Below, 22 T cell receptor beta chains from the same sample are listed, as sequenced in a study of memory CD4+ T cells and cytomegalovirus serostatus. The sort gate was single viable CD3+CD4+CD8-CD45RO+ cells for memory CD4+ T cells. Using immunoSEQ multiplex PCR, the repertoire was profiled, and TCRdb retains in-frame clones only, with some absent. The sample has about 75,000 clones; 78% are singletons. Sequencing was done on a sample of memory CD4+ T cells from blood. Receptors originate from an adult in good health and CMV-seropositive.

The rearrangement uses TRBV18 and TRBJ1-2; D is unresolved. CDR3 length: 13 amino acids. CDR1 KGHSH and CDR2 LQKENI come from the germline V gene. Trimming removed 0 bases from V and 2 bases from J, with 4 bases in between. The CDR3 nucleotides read TGTGCCAGCTCACCACCTCCGAACTATGGCTACACCTTC. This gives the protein CASSPPPNYGYTF.

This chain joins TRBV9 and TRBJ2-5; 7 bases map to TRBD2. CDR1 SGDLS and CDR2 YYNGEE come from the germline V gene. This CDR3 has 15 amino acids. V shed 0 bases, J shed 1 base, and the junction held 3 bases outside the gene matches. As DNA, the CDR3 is TGTGCCAGCAGCGTAGGAGCGGGGAGCCAAGAGACCCAGTACTTC. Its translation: CASSVGAGSQETQYF.

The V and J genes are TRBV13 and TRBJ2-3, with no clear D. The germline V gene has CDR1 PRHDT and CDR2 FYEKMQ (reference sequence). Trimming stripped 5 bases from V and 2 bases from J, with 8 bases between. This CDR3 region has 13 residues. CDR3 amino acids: CASSLRYTDTQYF. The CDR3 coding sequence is TGTGCCAGCAGCCTCCGCTACACAGATACGCAGTATTTT.

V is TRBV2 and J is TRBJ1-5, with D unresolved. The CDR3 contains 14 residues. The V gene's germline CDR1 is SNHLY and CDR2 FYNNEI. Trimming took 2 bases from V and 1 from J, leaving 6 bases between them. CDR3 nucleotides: TGTGCCAGCAGTGAAATTCCAAGCAATCAGCCCCAGCATTTT. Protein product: CASSEIPSNQPQHF.

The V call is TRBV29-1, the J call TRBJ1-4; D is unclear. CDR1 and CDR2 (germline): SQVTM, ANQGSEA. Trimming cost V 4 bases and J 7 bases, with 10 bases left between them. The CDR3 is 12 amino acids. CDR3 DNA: TGCAGCGTTGTTATAGGGAGTGAAAAACTGTTTTTT. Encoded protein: CSVVIGSEKLFF. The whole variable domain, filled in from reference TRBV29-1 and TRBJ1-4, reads SAVISQKPSRDICQRGTSLTIQCQVDSQVTMMFWYRQQPGQSLTLIATANQGSEATYESGFVIDKFPISRPNLTFSTLTVSNMSPEDSSIYLCSVVIGSEKLFFGSGTQLSVL.

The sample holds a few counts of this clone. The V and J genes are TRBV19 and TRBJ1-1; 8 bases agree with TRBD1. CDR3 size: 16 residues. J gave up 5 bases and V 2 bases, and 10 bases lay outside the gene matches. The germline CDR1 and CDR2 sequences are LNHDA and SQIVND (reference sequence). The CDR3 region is CASSIIGRGRGTEAFF. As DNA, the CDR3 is TGTGCCAGTAGTATAATAGGCAGGGGGCGCGGAACTGAAGCTTTCTTT.

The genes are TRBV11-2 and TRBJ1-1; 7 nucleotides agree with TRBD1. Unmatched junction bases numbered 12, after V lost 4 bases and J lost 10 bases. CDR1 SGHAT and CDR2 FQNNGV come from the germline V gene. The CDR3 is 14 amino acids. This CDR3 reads CASSSYRGSVGAFF. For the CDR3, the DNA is TGTGCCAGCAGCTCGTACAGGGGCTCCGTCGGAGCTTTCTTT. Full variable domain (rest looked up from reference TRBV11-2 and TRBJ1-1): EAGVAQSPRYKIIEKRQSVAFWCNPISGHATLYWYQQILGQGPKLLIQFQNNGVVDDSQLPKDRFSAERLKGVDSTLKIQPAKLEDSAVYLCASSSYRGSVGAFFGQGTRLTVV.

CDR3 bases: TGTGCCAGCAAACAGGGGGCCCATGGCTACACCTTC. Its protein is CASKQGAHGYTF. V usage is TRBV6-5 and J usage is TRBJ1-2; 9 bases are shared with TRBD1. Unmatched junction bases numbered 3, after V lost 7 bases and J lost 6 bases. The CDR3 sequence is 12 residues long. CDR1 and CDR2 from the germline V gene are MNHEY and SVGAGI.

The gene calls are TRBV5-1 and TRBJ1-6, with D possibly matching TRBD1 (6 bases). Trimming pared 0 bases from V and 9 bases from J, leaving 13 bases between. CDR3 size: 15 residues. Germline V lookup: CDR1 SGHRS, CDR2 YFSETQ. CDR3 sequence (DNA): TGCGCCAGCAGCTTGGTGGGGGCGCAGGGTTCACCCCTCCACTTT. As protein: CASSLVGAQGSPLHF.

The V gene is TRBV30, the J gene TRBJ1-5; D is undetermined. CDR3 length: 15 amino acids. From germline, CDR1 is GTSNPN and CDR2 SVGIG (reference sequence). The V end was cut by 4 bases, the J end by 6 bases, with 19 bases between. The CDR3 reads CAWNLPSGAGQPQHF. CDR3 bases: TGTGCCTGGAACCTACCCTCAGGAGCCGGTCAGCCCCAGCATTTT.

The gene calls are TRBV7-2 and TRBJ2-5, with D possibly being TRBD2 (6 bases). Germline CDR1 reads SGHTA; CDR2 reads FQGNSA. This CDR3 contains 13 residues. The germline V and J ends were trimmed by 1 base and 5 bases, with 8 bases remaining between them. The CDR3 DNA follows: TGTGCCAGCAGCTTAGGCCGGGGGGAGACCCAGTACTTC. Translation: CASSLGRGETQYF.

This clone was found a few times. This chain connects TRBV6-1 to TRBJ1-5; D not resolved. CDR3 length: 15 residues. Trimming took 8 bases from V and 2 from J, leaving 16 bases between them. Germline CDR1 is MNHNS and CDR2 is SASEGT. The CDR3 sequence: CASLHRRYGNQPQHF. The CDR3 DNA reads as TGTGCCAGCCTTCATCGGCGATATGGCAATCAGCCCCAGCATTTT.

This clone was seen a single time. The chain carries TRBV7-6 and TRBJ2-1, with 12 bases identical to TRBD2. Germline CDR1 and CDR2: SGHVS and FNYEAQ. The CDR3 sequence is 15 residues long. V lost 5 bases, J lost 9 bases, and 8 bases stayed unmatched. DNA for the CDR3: TGTGCCAGCAGCCCAAGACTAGCGGGAGAGGCTGAGCAGTTCTTC. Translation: CASSPRLAGEAEQFF. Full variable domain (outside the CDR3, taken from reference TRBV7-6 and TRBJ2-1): GAGVSQSPRYKVTKRGQDVALRCDPISGHVSLYWYRQALGQGPEFLTYFNYEAQQDKSGLPNDRFSAERPEGSISTLTIQRTEQRDSAMYRCASSPRLAGEAEQFFGPGTRLTVL.

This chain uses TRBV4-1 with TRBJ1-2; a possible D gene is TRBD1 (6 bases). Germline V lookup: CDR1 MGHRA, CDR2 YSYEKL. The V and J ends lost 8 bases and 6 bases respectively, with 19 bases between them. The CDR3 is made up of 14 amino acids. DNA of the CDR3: TGCGCCAGCCCCGGCGCCAGGGGAATCCATGGCTACACCTTC. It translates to CASPGARGIHGYTF.

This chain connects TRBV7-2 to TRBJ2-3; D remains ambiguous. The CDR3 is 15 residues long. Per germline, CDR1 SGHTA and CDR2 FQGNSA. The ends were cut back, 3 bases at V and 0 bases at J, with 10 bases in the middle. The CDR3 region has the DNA TGTGCCAGCAGCTTGGCGCTGGGAAGCACAGATACGCAGTATTTT. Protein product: CASSLALGSTDTQYF.

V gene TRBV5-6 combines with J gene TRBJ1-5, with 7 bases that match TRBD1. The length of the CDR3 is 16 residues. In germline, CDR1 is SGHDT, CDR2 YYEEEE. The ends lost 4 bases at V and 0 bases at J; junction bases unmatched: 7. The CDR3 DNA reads TGTGCCAGCAGCCGCGGACAGGTCCATAGCAATCAGCCCCAGCATTTT. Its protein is CASSRGQVHSNQPQHF.

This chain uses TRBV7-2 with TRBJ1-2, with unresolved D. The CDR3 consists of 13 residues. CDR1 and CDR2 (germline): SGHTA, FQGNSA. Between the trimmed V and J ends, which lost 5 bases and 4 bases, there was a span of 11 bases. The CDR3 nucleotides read TGTGCCAGCAGCCTCCTCGGTACCTATGGCTACACCTTC. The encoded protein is CASSLLGTYGYTF.

CDR3 nucleotide sequence: TGTGCCAGCAGTGTTACGCGAGGGTCCACAGATACGCAGTATTTT. Translating gives CASSVTRGSTDTQYF. The chain is built from TRBV2 and TRBJ2-3; possibly TRBD2 for D (5 bases). This CDR3 region has 15 residues. The germline V and J ends were trimmed by 4 bases and 2 bases, with 13 bases remaining between them. Germline loops: CDR1 SNHLY, CDR2 FYNNEI.

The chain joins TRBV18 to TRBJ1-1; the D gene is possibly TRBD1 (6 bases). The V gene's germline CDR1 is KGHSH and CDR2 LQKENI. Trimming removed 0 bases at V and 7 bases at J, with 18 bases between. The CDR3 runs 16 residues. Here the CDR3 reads CASSPPQQGVVGEAFF. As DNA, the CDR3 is TGTGCCAGCTCACCACCCCAACAGGGTGTGGTCGGTGAAGCTTTCTTT.

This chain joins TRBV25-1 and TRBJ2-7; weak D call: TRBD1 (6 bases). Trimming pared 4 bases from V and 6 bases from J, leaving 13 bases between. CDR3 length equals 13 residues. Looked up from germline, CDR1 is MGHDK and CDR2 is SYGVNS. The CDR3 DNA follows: TGTGCCAGCAGTGTAGGGGGTTGGGGCGAGCAGTACGTC. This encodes CASSVGGWGEQYV.

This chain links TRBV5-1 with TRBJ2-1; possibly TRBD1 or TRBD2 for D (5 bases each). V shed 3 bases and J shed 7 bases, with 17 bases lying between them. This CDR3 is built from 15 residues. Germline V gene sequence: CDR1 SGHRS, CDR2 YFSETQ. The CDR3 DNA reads TGCGCCAGCAGCTGGGGGTCCCCGGGCAGGAATGAGCAGTTCTTC. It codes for CASSWGSPGRNEQFF.

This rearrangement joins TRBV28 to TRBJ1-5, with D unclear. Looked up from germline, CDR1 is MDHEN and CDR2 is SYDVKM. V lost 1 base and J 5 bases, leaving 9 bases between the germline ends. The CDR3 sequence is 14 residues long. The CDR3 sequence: CASSLSAGDQPQHF. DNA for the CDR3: TGTGCCAGCAGTTTATCCGCTGGCGATCAGCCCCAGCATTTT.